Listed here is a single T cell receptor beta chain. Its cognate antigen is unknown. Germline V gene lookup returns CDR1 SGHRS and CDR2 YFSETQ. The germline V and J ends were trimmed by 4 bases and 4 bases, with 17 bases remaining between them. The CDR3 sequence is 15 residues long. This sample was taken from a study of OX40 agonist ivuxolimab in advanced cancers. At the level of the study: Subjects had a mean age of about 61 years, with a range of roughly 20 to 79; less than 90% were male. Study-level findings and limits: At doses 0.1 to 3.0 mg/kg, CD4+ and CD8+ clones expanded.

Patients with autoimmune history or systemic immunosuppression were excluded. Measured with immunoSEQ multiplex PCR; TCRdb has only the in-frame clones, and not every one. This sample has tens of thousands of clones, with roughly nine tenths found just once. The source was CD4+ or CD8+ T cells sorted from blood, collected in a trial of the OX40 agonist ivuxolimab. The chain is built from TRBV5-1 and TRBJ2-5, with a weak D call TRBD1 (6 bases). This receptor was taken from an adult with an advanced solid tumor such as melanoma, head and neck, liver or kidney cancer. The CDR3 region has the DNA TGCGCCAGCAGCAGCCGACAGGCCCTTGGAGAGACCCAGTACTTC. Translated: CASSSRQALGETQYF.